Listed below are T cell receptor beta chains from one sample, sequenced in a study of OX40 agonist ivuxolimab in advanced cancers. Generated by immunoSEQ multiplex PCR, the TCRdb table keeps only in-frame clones and is missing some. The sample consists of around 80,000 clones, around 92% of them appearing once. The starting material was CD4+ or CD8+ T cells sorted from blood, obtained in a trial of the OX40 agonist ivuxolimab. These receptors came from an adult with an advanced solid tumor such as melanoma, head and neck, liver or kidney cancer. CDR3s include the opening cysteine and the closing phenylalanine or tryptophan. D genes are given only for firm matches. Clone size is given for some rows only: seen once, a few or many times, or a class if the clone is expanded.

clone_size: once; d_call: -; j_call: TRBJ1-2; v_call: TRBV7-2; cdr3_nt: TGTGCCAGCAGCCCCTGGGGGGGCAGCACTAACTATGGCTACACCTTC; cdr3_aa: CASSPWGGSTNYGYTF
clone_size: -; d_call: TRBD2; j_call: TRBJ2-1; v_call: TRBV7-2; cdr3_nt: TGTGCCAGCAGCTTTAGCGGGGGGGCCACTAAAAATGAGCAGTTCTTC; cdr3_aa: CASSFSGGATKNEQFF
clone_size: -; d_call: -; j_call: TRBJ2-7; v_call: TRBV27; cdr3_nt: TGTGCCAGCAGTCGCGGGGACTCCTACGAGCAGTACTTC; cdr3_aa: CASSRGDSYEQYF
clone_size: -; d_call: -; j_call: TRBJ1-5; v_call: TRBV15; cdr3_nt: TGTGCCACCAGCGGATATTATAGCAATCAGCCCCAGCATTTT; cdr3_aa: CATSGYYSNQPQHF
clone_size: -; d_call: -; j_call: TRBJ2-7; v_call: TRBV4-2; cdr3_nt: TGTGCCAGCAGCCCCTTCCTAGGACAGCCCTACGAGCAGTACTTC; cdr3_aa: CASSPFLGQPYEQYF
clone_size: -; d_call: TRBD2; j_call: TRBJ2-7; v_call: TRBV6-5; cdr3_nt: TGTGCCAGCAGTTACTCTAGCGGGGGGACCTACGAGCAGTACTTC; cdr3_aa: CASSYSSGGTYEQYF
clone_size: -; d_call: -; j_call: TRBJ2-7; v_call: TRBV6-5; cdr3_nt: TGTGCCAGCAGTTACAGGGACGGGCACGAGCAATACTTC; cdr3_aa: CASSYRDGHEQYF
clone_size: -; d_call: -; j_call: TRBJ2-7; v_call: TRBV7-9; cdr3_nt: TGTGCCAGCAGCCCACCGATCCGGATGCGATACGAGCAGTACTTC; cdr3_aa: CASSPPIRMRYEQYF
clone_size: -; d_call: -; j_call: TRBJ2-7; v_call: TRBV20-1; cdr3_nt: TGCAGTGCTAGGGACGGTTACGAGCAGTACTTC; cdr3_aa: CSARDGYEQYF
clone_size: -; d_call: TRBD2; j_call: TRBJ2-1; v_call: TRBV27; cdr3_nt: TGTGCCAGCCAAATAGGCGGGGGGCTAAACAATGAGCAGTTCTTC; cdr3_aa: CASQIGGGLNNEQFF
clone_size: -; d_call: -; j_call: TRBJ1-5; v_call: TRBV13; cdr3_nt: TGTGCCAGCAGCTTAGGCAGGGGTAGCAATCAGCCCCAGCATTTT; cdr3_aa: CASSLGRGSNQPQHF
clone_size: -; d_call: -; j_call: TRBJ1-2; v_call: TRBV10-2; cdr3_nt: TGCGCCAGCAGTGAGGGGACGGCCTACTATGGCTACACCTTC; cdr3_aa: CASSEGTAYYGYTF
clone_size: -; d_call: TRBD2; j_call: TRBJ2-3; v_call: TRBV7-9; cdr3_nt: TGTGCCAGCAGCTTACCGGCTAGCGGGGCCCCAGATACGCAGTATTTT; cdr3_aa: CASSLPASGAPDTQYF
clone_size: -; d_call: TRBD1; j_call: TRBJ2-1; v_call: TRBV5-1; cdr3_nt: TGCGCCAGCAGCACCGGACAGGGGGCGCGGTACAATGAGCAGTTCTTC; cdr3_aa: CASSTGQGARYNEQFF
clone_size: -; d_call: -; j_call: TRBJ2-7; v_call: TRBV5-1; cdr3_nt: TGCGCCAGCAGCTTGGCCCCCGGGCTTGAGCAGTACTTC; cdr3_aa: CASSLAPGLEQYF
clone_size: -; d_call: TRBD1; j_call: TRBJ1-5; v_call: TRBV5-5; cdr3_nt: TGTGCCAGCAGCTTGGGGGGACAGGGAATGAGCAATCAGCCCCAGCATTTT; cdr3_aa: CASSLGGQGMSNQPQHF
clone_size: -; d_call: -; j_call: TRBJ1-3; v_call: TRBV5-6; cdr3_nt: TGTGCCAGCAACTTGGGGGACTACTCTGGAAACACCATATATTTT; cdr3_aa: CASNLGDYSGNTIYF
clone_size: -; d_call: -; j_call: TRBJ1-5; v_call: TRBV19; cdr3_nt: TGTGCCAGTAGTATAGAGTTGGGGGGCTATCAGCCCCAGCATTTT; cdr3_aa: CASSIELGGYQPQHF
clone_size: -; d_call: -; j_call: TRBJ2-7; v_call: TRBV6-1; cdr3_nt: TGTGCCAGCAGTGAAGGGACGAGGTACTACGAGCAGTACTTC; cdr3_aa: CASSEGTRYYEQYF
clone_size: -; d_call: -; j_call: TRBJ2-2; v_call: TRBV4-1; cdr3_nt: TGCGCCAGCAGCCAAGGCAGGGAGACCGGGGAGCTGTTTTTT; cdr3_aa: CASSQGRETGELFF
clone_size: -; d_call: -; j_call: TRBJ2-7; v_call: TRBV4-3; cdr3_nt: TGCGCCAGCAGCCAAGATCGGGCAGGGACCTACGAGCAGTACTTC; cdr3_aa: CASSQDRAGTYEQYF
clone_size: -; d_call: TRBD1; j_call: TRBJ1-2; v_call: TRBV4-1; cdr3_nt: TGCGCCAGCAGCTTGTACAGGGGGAGTAACTATGGCTACACCTTC; cdr3_aa: CASSLYRGSNYGYTF
clone_size: -; d_call: -; j_call: TRBJ1-2; v_call: TRBV6-5; cdr3_nt: TGTGCCAGCAGTGGCTACACCTTC; cdr3_aa: CASSGYTF
clone_size: -; d_call: -; j_call: TRBJ1-4; v_call: TRBV19; cdr3_nt: TGTGCCAGTAGACCGTCGCAGGGGATTGCAACTAATGAAAAACTGTTTTTT; cdr3_aa: CASRPSQGIATNEKLFF
clone_size: once; d_call: TRBD2; j_call: TRBJ2-5; v_call: TRBV29-1; cdr3_nt: TGCAGCGTTGAAGGGTCCGGGACTAGCGGGGGAGAGACCCAGTACTTC; cdr3_aa: CSVEGSGTSGGETQYF
clone_size: -; d_call: -; j_call: TRBJ1-6; v_call: TRBV10-1; cdr3_nt: TGCGCCAGCAGTGAGTCTGGAAATTCACCCCTCCACTTT; cdr3_aa: CASSESGNSPLHF
clone_size: -; d_call: -; j_call: TRBJ1-2; v_call: TRBV12-5; cdr3_nt: TGTGCTAGTGACCGCGCAGGGCTCTATGGCTACACCTTC; cdr3_aa: CASDRAGLYGYTF
clone_size: -; d_call: TRBD1; j_call: TRBJ2-7; v_call: TRBV13; cdr3_nt: TGTGCCAGCAGCTCAAGGGGACAGGTACCCTCCTACGAGCAGTACTTC; cdr3_aa: CASSSRGQVPSYEQYF
clone_size: -; d_call: -; j_call: TRBJ2-1; v_call: TRBV6-5; cdr3_nt: TGTGCCAGCAGCCCTGGGGTGAATGAGCAGTTCTTC; cdr3_aa: CASSPGVNEQFF
clone_size: large; d_call: -; j_call: TRBJ1-1; v_call: TRBV5-1; cdr3_nt: TGCGCCAGCAGCTTGGTTCGGGGCCAAGCTTTCTTT; cdr3_aa: CASSLVRGQAFF
clone_size: once; d_call: TRBD2; j_call: TRBJ2-7; v_call: TRBV27; cdr3_nt: TGTGCCAGCAGTTACATCGGGGGGAGTTCCTACGAGCAGTACTTC; cdr3_aa: CASSYIGGSSYEQYF
clone_size: -; d_call: -; j_call: TRBJ1-2; v_call: TRBV6-4; cdr3_nt: TGTGCCAGCAGTGGTTTGGGGGCGAGCTACACCTTC; cdr3_aa: CASSGLGASYTF
clone_size: -; d_call: TRBD2; j_call: TRBJ2-7; v_call: TRBV7-2; cdr3_nt: TGTGCCAGCAGCTTAACAGCGGGGGGGTTTAGGGACGAGCAGTACTTC; cdr3_aa: CASSLTAGGFRDEQYF
clone_size: few; d_call: -; j_call: TRBJ1-6; v_call: TRBV27; cdr3_nt: TGTGCCAGCAGTTCATGGGGAGGGTCACCCCTCCACTTT; cdr3_aa: CASSSWGGSPLHF
clone_size: -; d_call: TRBD1; j_call: TRBJ2-7; v_call: TRBV4-1; cdr3_nt: TGCGCCAGCAGCCCTAGGACAGGGTTCTACGAGCAGTACTTC; cdr3_aa: CASSPRTGFYEQYF
clone_size: -; d_call: TRBD2; j_call: TRBJ2-7; v_call: TRBV11-2; cdr3_nt: TGTGCCAGCAGCTTAGGGGGGGGATCGATCTACGAGCAGTACTTC; cdr3_aa: CASSLGGGSIYEQYF